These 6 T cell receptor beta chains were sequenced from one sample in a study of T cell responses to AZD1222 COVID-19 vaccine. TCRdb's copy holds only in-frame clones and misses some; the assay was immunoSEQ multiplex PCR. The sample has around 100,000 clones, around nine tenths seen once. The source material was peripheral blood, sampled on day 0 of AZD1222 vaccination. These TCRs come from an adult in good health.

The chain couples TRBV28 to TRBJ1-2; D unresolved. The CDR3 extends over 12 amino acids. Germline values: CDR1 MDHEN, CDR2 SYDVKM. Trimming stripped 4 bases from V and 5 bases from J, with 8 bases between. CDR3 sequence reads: CASSWQKYGYTF. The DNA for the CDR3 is TGTGCCAGCAGTTGGCAGAAGTATGGCTACACCTTC.

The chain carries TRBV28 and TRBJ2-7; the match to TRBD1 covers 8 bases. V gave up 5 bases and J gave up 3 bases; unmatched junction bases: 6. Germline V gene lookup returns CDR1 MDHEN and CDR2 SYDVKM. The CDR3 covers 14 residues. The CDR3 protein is CASSQTGEVYEQYF. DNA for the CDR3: TGTGCCAGCAGTCAGACAGGGGAGGTCTACGAGCAGTACTTC.

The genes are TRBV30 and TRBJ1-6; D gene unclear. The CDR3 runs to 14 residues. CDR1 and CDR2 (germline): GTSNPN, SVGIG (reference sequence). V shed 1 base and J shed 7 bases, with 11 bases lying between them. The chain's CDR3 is CAWSGSGTNSPLHF. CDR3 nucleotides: TGTGCCTGGAGTGGATCAGGTACAAATTCACCCCTCCACTTT.

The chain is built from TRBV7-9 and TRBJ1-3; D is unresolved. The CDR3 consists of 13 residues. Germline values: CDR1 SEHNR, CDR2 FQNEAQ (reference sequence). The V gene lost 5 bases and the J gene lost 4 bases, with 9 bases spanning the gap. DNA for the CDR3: TGTGCCAGCAGCCGAATGTCGGGAAACACCATATATTTT. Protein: CASSRMSGNTIYF.

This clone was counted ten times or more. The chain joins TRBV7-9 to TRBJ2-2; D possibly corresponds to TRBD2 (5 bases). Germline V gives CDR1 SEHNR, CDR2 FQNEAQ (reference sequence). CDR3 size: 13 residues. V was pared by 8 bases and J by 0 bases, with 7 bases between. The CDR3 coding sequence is TGTGCCAGCGACTACCCGAACACCGGGGAGCTGTTTTTT. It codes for CASDYPNTGELFF.

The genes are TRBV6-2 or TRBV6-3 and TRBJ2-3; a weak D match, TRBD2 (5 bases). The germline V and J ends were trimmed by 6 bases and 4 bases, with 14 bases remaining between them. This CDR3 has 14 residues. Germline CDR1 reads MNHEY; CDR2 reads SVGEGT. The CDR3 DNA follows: TGTGCCAGCAGCTCCCGTTGGGGAGCAGATACGCAGTATTTT. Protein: CASSSRWGADTQYF.